This TCR beta chain was sequenced for a study of identical twins. This clonotype has at least ten counts. Its cognate antigen is unknown. Notes on the study in general: Analyses of zero insertions could, in part, be confounded by invariant MAIT and iNKT cells.

After template switching added a universal primer site, the resulting cDNA carried unique molecular identifiers. TCRdb ran MiXCR on the 5' RACE reads and lists one entry per CDR3 protein. The sample gives about 660,000 distinct CDR3 sequences, 8.5% to 9% of which show up once; approximately 0.94% is in the top ten. CDR1 and CDR2 from the germline V gene are MNHEY and SVGEGT. This CDR3 is 15 amino acids long. V shed 5 bases, J shed 6 bases, and the junction held 9 bases outside the gene matches. These records were also assigned to another study, of yellow fever vaccine responses in identical twins.

This sequence was found in a woman in her late teens or twenties in good health. The chain combines TRBV6-2 or TRBV6-3 with TRBJ2-2; 7 bases match TRBD2. The sequenced sample consisted of PBMCs. The CDR3 sequence is CASSRLALRPGELFF. The DNA of the CDR3 is TGTGCCAGCAGTCGACTAGCCCTGAGGCCCGGGGAGCTGTTTTTT.